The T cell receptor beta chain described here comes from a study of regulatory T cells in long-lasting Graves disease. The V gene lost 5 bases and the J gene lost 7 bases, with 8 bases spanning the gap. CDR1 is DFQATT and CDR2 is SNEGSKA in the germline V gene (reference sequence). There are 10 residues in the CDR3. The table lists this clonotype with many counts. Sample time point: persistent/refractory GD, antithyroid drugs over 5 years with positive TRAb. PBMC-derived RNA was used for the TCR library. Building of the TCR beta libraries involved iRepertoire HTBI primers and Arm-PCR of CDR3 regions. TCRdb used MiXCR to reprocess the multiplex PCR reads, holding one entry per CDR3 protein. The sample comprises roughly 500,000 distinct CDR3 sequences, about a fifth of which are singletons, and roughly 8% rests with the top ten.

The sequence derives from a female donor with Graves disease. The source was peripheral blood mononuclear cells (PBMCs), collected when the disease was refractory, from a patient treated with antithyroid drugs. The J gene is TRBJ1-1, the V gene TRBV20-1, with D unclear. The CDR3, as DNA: TGCAGTGCTTTAGAGAATGAAGCTTTCTTT. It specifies CSALENEAFF.